This record concerns one T cell receptor beta chain sequence. The antigen remains undetermined. This sample stems from a study of healthy donors' naive CD4 and CD8 T cells. A linear amplification protocol produced the TCR libraries from around 0.55 ug of total RNA. Each CDR3 protein gets one entry after TCRdb re-called the reads with MiXCR. The table includes approximately 200,000 distinct CDR3 sequences, over 60% detected once. Overall study results and limits: Positive CDR3 charge linked to CD4+ cells, negative to CD8+ cells. Alpha and beta chains were sequenced in bulk without pairing. Reportedly, most V and J gene segments showed naive CD4+ versus CD8+ bias.

CD4+CD8-CD45RO-CD45RA+ cells were naive CD4+; CD8+CD4-CD45RA+CD27bright cells were naive CD8+. The sequence derives from a pool of human donors in good health; the sample pools cells from several healthy donors. Sequencing was carried out using naive CD4+ and CD8+ T cells sorted from blood, pooled from several donors.

This CDR3 reads CASRRGSDGNTQYF. DNA of the CDR3: TGTGCCAGTAGGAGGGGGTCCGACGGAAATACGCAGTATTTT. The chain recombines TRBV19 with TRBJ2-3; D perhaps matches TRBD1 (6 bases). Germline CDR1 LNHDA, CDR2 SQIVND (reference sequence). The CDR3 consists of 14 residues. V lost 6 bases to trimming and J lost 7 bases, with 17 bases between them.